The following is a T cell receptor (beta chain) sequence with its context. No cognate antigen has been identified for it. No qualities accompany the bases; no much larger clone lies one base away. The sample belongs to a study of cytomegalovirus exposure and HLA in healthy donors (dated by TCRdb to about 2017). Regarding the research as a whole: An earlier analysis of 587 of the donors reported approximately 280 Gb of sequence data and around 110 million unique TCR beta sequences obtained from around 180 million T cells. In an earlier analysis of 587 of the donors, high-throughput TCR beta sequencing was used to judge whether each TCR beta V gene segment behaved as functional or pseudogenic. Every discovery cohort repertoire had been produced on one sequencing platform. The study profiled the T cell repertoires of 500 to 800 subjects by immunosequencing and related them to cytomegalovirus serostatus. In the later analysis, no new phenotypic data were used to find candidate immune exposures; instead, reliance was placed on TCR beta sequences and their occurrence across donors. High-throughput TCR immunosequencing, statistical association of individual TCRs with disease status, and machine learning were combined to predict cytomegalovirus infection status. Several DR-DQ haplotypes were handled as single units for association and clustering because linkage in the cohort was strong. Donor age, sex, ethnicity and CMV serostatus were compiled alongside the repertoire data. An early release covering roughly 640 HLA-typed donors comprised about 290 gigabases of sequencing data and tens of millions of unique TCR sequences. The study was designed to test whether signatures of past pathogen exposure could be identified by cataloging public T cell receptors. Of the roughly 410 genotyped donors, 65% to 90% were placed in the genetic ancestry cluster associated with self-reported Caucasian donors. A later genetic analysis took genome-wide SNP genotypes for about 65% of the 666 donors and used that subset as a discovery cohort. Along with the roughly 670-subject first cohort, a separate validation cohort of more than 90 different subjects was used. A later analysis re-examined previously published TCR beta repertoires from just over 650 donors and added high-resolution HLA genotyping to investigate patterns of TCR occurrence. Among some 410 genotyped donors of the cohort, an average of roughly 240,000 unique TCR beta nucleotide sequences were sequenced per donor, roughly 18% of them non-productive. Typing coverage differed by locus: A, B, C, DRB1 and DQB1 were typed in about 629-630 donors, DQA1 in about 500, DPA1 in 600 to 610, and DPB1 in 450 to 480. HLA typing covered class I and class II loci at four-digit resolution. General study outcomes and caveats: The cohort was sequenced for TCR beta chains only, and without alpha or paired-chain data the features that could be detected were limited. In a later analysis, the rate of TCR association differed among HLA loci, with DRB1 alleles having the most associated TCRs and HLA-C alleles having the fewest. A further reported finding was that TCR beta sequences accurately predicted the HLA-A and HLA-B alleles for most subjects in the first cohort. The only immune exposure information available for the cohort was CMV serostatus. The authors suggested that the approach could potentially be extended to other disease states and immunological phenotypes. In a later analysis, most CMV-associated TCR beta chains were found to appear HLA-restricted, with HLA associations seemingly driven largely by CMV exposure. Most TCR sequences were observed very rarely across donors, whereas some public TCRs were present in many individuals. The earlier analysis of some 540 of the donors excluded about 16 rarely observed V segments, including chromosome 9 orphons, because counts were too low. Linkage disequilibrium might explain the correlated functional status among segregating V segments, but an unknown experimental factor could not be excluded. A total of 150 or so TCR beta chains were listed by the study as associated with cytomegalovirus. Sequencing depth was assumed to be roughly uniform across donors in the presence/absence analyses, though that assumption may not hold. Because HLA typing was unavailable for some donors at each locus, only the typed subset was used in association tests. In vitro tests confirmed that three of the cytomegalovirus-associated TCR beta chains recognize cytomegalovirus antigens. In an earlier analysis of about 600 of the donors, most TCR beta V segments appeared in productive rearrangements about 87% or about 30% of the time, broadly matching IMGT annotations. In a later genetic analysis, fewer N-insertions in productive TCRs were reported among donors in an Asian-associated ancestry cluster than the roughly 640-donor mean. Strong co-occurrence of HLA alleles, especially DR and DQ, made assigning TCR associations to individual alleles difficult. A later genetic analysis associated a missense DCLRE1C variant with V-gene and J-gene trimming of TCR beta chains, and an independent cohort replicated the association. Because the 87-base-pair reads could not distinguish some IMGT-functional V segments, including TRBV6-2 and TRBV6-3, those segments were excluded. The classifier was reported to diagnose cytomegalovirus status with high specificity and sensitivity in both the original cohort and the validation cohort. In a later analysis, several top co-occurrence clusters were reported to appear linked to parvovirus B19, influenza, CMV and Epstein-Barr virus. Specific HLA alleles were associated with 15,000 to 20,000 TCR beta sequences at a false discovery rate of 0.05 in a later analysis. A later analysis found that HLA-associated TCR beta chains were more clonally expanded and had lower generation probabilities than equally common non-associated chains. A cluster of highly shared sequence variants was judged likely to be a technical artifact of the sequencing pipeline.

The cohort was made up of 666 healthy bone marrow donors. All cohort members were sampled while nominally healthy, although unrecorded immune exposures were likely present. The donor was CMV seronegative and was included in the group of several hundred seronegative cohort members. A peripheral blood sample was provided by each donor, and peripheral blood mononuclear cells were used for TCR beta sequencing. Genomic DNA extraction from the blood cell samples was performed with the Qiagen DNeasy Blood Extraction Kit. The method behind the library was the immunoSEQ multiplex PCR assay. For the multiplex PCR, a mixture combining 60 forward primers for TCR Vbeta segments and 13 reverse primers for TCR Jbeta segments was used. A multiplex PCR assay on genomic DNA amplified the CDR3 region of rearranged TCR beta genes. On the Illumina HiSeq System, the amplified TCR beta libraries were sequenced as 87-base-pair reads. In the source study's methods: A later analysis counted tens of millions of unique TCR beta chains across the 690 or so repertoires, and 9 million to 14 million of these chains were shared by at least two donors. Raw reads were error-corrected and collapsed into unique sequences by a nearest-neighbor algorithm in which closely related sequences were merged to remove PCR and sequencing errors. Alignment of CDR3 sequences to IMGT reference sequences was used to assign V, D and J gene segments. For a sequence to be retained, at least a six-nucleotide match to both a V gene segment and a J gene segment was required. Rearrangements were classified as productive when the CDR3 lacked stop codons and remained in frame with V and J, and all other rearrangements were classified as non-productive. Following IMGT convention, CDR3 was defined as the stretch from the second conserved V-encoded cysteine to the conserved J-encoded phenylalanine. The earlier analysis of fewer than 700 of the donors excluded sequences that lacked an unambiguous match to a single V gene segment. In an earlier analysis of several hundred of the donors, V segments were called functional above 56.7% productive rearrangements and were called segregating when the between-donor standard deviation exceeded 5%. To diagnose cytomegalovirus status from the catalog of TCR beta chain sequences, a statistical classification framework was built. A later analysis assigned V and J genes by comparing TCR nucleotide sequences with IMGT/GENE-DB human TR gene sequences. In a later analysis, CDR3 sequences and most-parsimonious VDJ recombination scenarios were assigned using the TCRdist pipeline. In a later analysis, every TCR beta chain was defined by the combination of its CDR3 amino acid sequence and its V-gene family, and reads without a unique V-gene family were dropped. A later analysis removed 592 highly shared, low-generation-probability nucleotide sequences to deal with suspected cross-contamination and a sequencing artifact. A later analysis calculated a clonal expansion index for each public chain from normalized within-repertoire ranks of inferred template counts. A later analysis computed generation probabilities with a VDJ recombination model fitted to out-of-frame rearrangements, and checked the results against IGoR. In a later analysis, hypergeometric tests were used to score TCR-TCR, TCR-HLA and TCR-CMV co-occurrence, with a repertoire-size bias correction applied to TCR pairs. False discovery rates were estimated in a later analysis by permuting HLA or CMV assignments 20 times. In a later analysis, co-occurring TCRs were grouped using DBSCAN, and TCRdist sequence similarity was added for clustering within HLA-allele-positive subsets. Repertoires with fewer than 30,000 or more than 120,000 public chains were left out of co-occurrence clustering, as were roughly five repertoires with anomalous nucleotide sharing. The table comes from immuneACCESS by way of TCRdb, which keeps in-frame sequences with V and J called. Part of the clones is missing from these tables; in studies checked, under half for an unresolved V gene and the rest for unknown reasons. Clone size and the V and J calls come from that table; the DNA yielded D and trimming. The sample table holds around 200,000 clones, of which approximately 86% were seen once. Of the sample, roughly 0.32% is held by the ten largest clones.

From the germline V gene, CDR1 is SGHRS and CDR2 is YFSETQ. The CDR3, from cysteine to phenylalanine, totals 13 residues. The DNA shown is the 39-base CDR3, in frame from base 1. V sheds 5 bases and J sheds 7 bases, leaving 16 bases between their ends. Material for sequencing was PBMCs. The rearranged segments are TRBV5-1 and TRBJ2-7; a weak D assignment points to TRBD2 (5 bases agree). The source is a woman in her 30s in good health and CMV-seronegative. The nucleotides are TGCGCCAGCAGACCGGGGTTGGTGGGTGAGCAGTACTTC. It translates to CASRPGLVGEQYF.